These T cell receptor beta chains were read from a single sample in a study of T-cell memory formation after mild COVID-19. TCRdb reanalysed the 5' RACE reads using MiXCR and keeps one entry per CDR3 protein. The sample lists around 300,000 distinct CDR3 sequences, roughly an eighth seen once, with roughly 20% in the top ten. Sequencing was performed on PBMCs or a T cell subset sorted from them (not recorded which). The receptors originated from a man between 18 and 29 years old who had mild COVID-19 (a few samples of this study predate the infection). Cell type and time point are not known. CDR3s include the opening cysteine and the closing phenylalanine or tryptophan.

j_call: TRBJ2-6; v_call: TRBV2; cdr3_aa: CASIIRDRETGGANVLTF
j_call: TRBJ1-2; v_call: TRBV7-6; cdr3_aa: CASSLDRISGYTF
j_call: TRBJ1-1; v_call: TRBV6-6; cdr3_aa: CASSPLRRTTEAFF
j_call: TRBJ2-7; v_call: TRBV19; cdr3_aa: CASSIGDRVSSYEQYF
j_call: TRBJ2-1; v_call: TRBV7-2; cdr3_aa: CASSSGPASYNEQFF
j_call: TRBJ2-5; v_call: TRBV20-1; cdr3_aa: CSAGTSIETQYF
j_call: TRBJ2-3; v_call: TRBV9; cdr3_aa: CASSVEREERGISDTQYF
j_call: TRBJ1-2; v_call: TRBV6-5; cdr3_aa: CASSSGRYFEGYTF
j_call: TRBJ2-6; v_call: TRBV5-1; cdr3_aa: CASSPRDSSGANVLTF
j_call: TRBJ2-1; v_call: TRBV13; cdr3_aa: CASSLLAGDYNEQFF
j_call: TRBJ1-1; v_call: TRBV10-3; cdr3_aa: CAISESQGYTEAFF
j_call: TRBJ1-5; v_call: TRBV6-2/TRBV6-3; cdr3_aa: CASTDWAGPNKPQHF
j_call: TRBJ2-2; v_call: TRBV10-3; cdr3_aa: CAISDQGYTGELFF
j_call: TRBJ2-7; v_call: TRBV5-1; cdr3_aa: CASSWMYEQYF
j_call: TRBJ1-5; v_call: TRBV19; cdr3_aa: CASSDRTEHSQPQHF
j_call: TRBJ2-1; v_call: TRBV7-6; cdr3_aa: CASSFRGTYNEQFF
j_call: TRBJ1-3; v_call: TRBV7-2; cdr3_aa: CASSLLGTVISGNTIYF
j_call: TRBJ2-2; v_call: TRBV18; cdr3_aa: CASSPKQTNTGELFF